This TCR beta chain originates from a study of Graves' ophthalmopathy and Graves' hyperthyroidism listed by TCRdb under 2018. Regarding the complete study: Peripheral blood was collected before any treatment was given, at the time of initial diagnosis. To explore V-J signatures distinguishing ophthalmopathy from hyperthyroidism, a discovery set of under 110 patients (roughly 44 ophthalmopathy, about 57 stable hyperthyroidism) was enrolled. In total, 120 to 150 blood samples were TCR-sequenced: some 43 ophthalmopathy, approximately 80 hyperthyroidism and approximately 17 hyperthyroidism-to-ophthalmopathy patients. In more than five hyperthyroidism patients, the T-cell repertoires found in thyroid tissue were compared with those found in blood. To tell Graves' ophthalmopathy apart from Graves' hyperthyroidism, and to predict which patients would progress to ophthalmopathy, the study relied on TCR beta repertoire signatures. Once sampling was done, hyperthyroidism patients were given methimazole at a starting dose of 30 mg daily, while ophthalmopathy patients were given high-dose intravenous methylprednisolone. An independent validation cohort comprised roughly 20 hyperthyroidism patients and 15 to 17 patients who later progressed from hyperthyroidism to ophthalmopathy. The study at large found these results: Most expanded thyroid clonotypes with a frequency above 0.001 also appeared in blood, which suggests that blood repertoires may reflect the immune response in the thyroid. In validation, the model predicted ophthalmopathy progression with about 71% sensitivity and 72.22% specificity; some 13 predicted patients were CT-confirmed with GO in a median of around 6 months. Sample size was not statistically predetermined, and group allocation was not concealed from the investigators. Ophthalmopathy was separated from stable hyperthyroidism by the 13-signature model with more than 85% sensitivity and roughly 83% specificity in cross-validation and with 80%/75% in the test set.

CDR1 DFQATT and CDR2 SNEGSKA are derived from the germline V gene (reference sequence). Germline trimming amounts to 5 bases on V and 4 bases on J, with 8 as the count of junction bases outside the gene matches. Inclusive of the bounding cysteine and phenylalanine, the CDR3 is 14 residues long. Only the CDR3 region is kept as DNA, spanning 42 bases read in frame from base 1. As to this clonotype: The specificity of this receptor is unknown. It has no much larger one-base neighbor in the sample; base qualities were not kept.

Hyperthyroidism was considered stable if no progression to ophthalmopathy occurred within 18 months of follow-up. Hyperthyroidism patients were newly diagnosed, with disease duration under 2 months, and aged 18 to 65 years. Patients were excluded if they had other autoimmune diseases, uncontrolled infections, pregnancy or lactation. Clinical symptoms, serum thyroxine, TRAb, thyroid ultrasound and orbital computed tomography formed the basis of the diagnosis. Using Ficoll-Paque density gradient centrifugation, PBMCs were isolated from about 9.2 ml of fresh peripheral blood. Trizol reagent was used to extract the total RNA, and its quality was then checked on an Agilent 2100 Bioanalyzer. TCR beta CDR3 regions were amplified from RNA transcripts for repertoire sequencing. A first-round RT-PCR used HTBI primers with the Qiagen OneStep RT-PCR kit, followed by a second-round multiplex PCR, size selection and purification. Sequencing of the libraries was carried out on an Illumina HiSeq2000 in paired-end mode with 100 bp reads. The paper's data handling went like this. SOAPnuke was used for read processing, and reads with adapters, uncalled bases, a mean Phred below 15, or no exact constant-primer or identifier match were discarded. High-quality paired reads were merged with COPE v1.2.5. Each unique nucleotide sequence was treated as a clonotype, and MiTCR v1.1 was used to align the clonotypes to the IMGT TRB V, D and J references. The analysis was limited to V-J combinations with a frequency above 0.0001, which together covered roughly 99% of repertoires. For each V-J combination, a TCR clonal expansion and chaos score was defined as the ratio of F50 clonal expansion to chaos observed in the TCRdist matrix. Welch's t-statistics and random forest were used to reduce the features to about twelve V-J combinations, which were then used as input to a naive Bayes classifier. Thyroid-blood repertoire similarity was quantified with the Morisita-Horn index. Starting from the raw public reads, TCRdb applied fastp trimming at Q25, assembled clones with MiXCR and retained in-frame beta chains. Rows are unified per CDR3 protein, each entry keeping the most common DNA and genes. TCRdb's processing, not the study's, gives the V and J calls here. The sample table lists roughly 400,000 distinct CDR3 sequences, about 18% of them with a count of one. The ten largest clones capture roughly 2.4% of the sample.

Sequencing used peripheral blood. This chain is built from TRBV20-1 and TRBJ2-7, with 10 middle bases fitting TRBD2. The sequence was obtained from an adult woman with stable Graves' hyperthyroidism. The nucleotide sequence reads as follows: TGCAGTGCTCCTACTAGCGGGATAGGGTACGAGCAGTACTTC. The encoded protein is CSAPTSGIGYEQYF.